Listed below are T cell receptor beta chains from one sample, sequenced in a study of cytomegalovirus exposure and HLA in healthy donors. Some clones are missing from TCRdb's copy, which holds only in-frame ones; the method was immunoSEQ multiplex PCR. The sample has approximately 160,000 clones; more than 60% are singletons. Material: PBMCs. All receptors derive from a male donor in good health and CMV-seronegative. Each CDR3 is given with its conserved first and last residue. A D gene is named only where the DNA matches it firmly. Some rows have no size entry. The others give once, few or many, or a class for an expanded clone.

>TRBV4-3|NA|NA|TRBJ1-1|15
TGCGCCAGCAGCCAAGAGGCGGACATGAACACTGAAGCTTTCTTT
CASSQEADMNTEAFF
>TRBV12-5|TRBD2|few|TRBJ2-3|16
TGTGCTAGTGGTTTGGTTGCTAGCGGCAGCACAGATACGCAGTATTTT
CASGLVASGSTDTQYF
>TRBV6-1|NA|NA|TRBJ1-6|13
TGTGCCAGCAACGGGATTTTTTATTCACCCCTCCACTTT
CASNGIFYSPLHF
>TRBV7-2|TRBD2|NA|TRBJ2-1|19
TGTGCCAGCAGCCGCCGATGGGGCGGTGGGCTAGCGGGTTACAATGAGCAGTTCTTC
CASSRRWGGGLAGYNEQFF
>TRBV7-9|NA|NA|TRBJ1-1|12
TGTGCCAGCAGCTTAGACAGAACTGAAGCTTTCTTT
CASSLDRTEAFF
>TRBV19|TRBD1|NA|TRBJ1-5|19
TGTGCCAGTAGTATATTCCGGGACAGGGGGCGAGTACGAGCTCAGCCCCAGCATTTT
CASSIFRDRGRVRAQPQHF
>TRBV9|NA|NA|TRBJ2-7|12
TGTGCCAGCAGCGGGAGCTATGGGGCGCAGTACTTC
CASSGSYGAQYF
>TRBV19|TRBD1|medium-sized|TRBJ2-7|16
TGTGCCAGTAGCCCTCTCCCGGGACAGGGGGGCCACGAGCAGTACTTC
CASSPLPGQGGHEQYF
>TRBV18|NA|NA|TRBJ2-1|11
TGTGCCAGCTCACACAGGGATGAGCAGTTCTTC
CASSHRDEQFF
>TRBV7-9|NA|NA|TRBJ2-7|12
TGTGCCAGCAGCGAAGCAGGGTACGAGCAGTACTTC
CASSEAGYEQYF
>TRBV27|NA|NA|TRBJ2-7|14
TGTGCCAGCAGTTTGTTCGGGGGGCCCCACGAGCAGTACTTC
CASSLFGGPHEQYF